This T cell receptor (beta chain) comes out of a study of cytomegalovirus exposure and HLA in healthy donors. Overall study context: Most genotyped donors, over 70% of 350 to 500, had Caucasian-associated genetic ancestry. Notes on the study in general: Earlier findings revealed that most TCR beta V segments proved productive either about 87% or about 30% of the time.

In the PCR, 60 Vbeta and 13 Jbeta primers were used. Here immunoSEQ multiplex PCR was the method, and the copy in TCRdb shows in-frame clones only, minus some. The data show about 280,000 clones, around 90% seen once. As to this clone: Its specificity is not known.

CDR1 LNHNV and CDR2 YYDKDF come from the germline V gene (reference sequence). V was clipped by 2 bases and J by 3 bases; unmatched bases: 5. The length of the CDR3 is 16 residues. Sequenced: PBMCs. The V call is TRBV15, the J call TRBJ1-4, with 8 bases fitting TRBD1. This TCR derives from a woman between 18 and 30 years old in good health and CMV-seronegative. As DNA, the CDR3 is TGTGCCACCAGCAGATCCAGGACAGGGCCTAATGAAAAACTGTTTTTT. Translating gives CATSRSRTGPNEKLFF.